Listed here is a single T cell receptor beta chain. The antigen it binds to is not known. No base-level quality is on record; no much larger clone is a single base apart. The data derive from a study of shared clonotypes between healthy human individuals (TCRdb year 2020). At the level of the whole study: The cohort included a few men and a couple of women between 18 and 49 years of age. Each donor's leukapheresis produced roughly between roughly 0.85 and 9.5 billion PBMCs. To estimate repertoire size and how much clonotypes are shared between individuals, the study performed deep sequencing of blood TCR repertoires from five healthy adults. To increase sequencing depth and limit assay-specific biases, different laboratories used diverse techniques to prepare libraries and sequence TCR repertoires.

The donors were healthy, HIV-negative adults with no recently reported acute infections or vaccinations. Only Caucasian adults living in Nashville, Tennessee, USA were represented among the donors. In the unsorted samples, around 81 million PBMCs were counted, and genomic DNA was extracted using the QIAamp DNA Blood Mini kit. Blood was obtained by leukapheresis, after which PBMCs were separated by Ficoll-Histopaque density gradient centrifugation and cryopreserved in liquid nitrogen vapor phase. TCR CDR3 regions were amplified from genomic DNA by multiplex PCR using the deep immunoSEQ assay. Extracted genomic DNA from each cell subset was spread evenly across all wells of several immunoSEQ 96-well plates, with each plate serving as a replicate. For unsorted PBMC, each replicate PCR was loaded with about 280 ng genomic DNA, equivalent to around 30,000 T cell genomes. Ten immunoSEQ deep assay plates were used to sequence unsorted PBMC genomic DNA. The purified libraries were quantified using a Qubit 3.0 fluorometer, sized with a Bioanalyzer 2100, and then quantified again using the KAPA Library Quantification kit. Each immunoSEQ 96-well plate was sequenced on its own single-read 150-cycle Illumina NextSeq 550 flow cell. On the study's bioinformatics: Because the immunoSEQ output included only junctional sequences and no quality scores, the filtering could not be the same as the filtering used for full-length reads. To assign V/J genes and CDR3, sequences were annotated using PyIR, a Python wrapper for IgBLAST v1.9, with IMGT germline references. Reads with weak V/J assignments (E-value above 1e-6), missing CDR3, stop codons, out-of-frame junctions, or ambiguous translated residues were removed. V3J clonotypes were defined by identical inferred V gene, J gene, and CDR3 amino acid sequence. The percentage overlap between two repertoires was calculated by dividing the number of shared unique clonotypes by the size of the smaller repertoire. Three approaches were used to assess repertoire richness: RTK rarefaction, the Chao1 estimator, and Recon v2.1 estimates of unobserved clonotypes. The clones in this table, taken by TCRdb from immuneACCESS, are in-frame only. Not every clone is retained; where verified, under half of the shortfall comes from an unresolved V gene, and the cause of the rest is unknown. V, J and clone size are those of that table, while D and trimming were read from the DNA. For this sample the table gives about half a million clones, of which 75% to 85% were detected only once. The top ten constitute under 15% of the sample.

Summary of the overall study and its limitations: Based on pairwise subsampling, the degree of clonotype sharing among donors was expected to be affected by sequencing depth. Sampling was limited to blood, and TCR repertoires in tissue likely differ from TCR repertoires in blood. Because the study included only a small number of donors, the genetic and exposure-history diversity represented was limited.

According to the germline V gene, CDR1 reads SGHAT and CDR2 reads FQNNGV. The CDR3 runs 14 amino acids, cysteine and phenylalanine included. The retained sequence is limited to the CDR3, 42 bases, with the frame set at the first base. Germline trimming: 4 bases from V, 0 bases from J; junction bases outside gene matches: 2. The rearranged chain carries TRBV11-2 and TRBJ2-5, and 7 junctional nucleotides match TRBD1. This receptor was obtained from a woman in her thirties or forties in good health. Some clones in this sample may be carry-over from other donors' samples. The material sequenced was PBMCs. DNA sequence: TGTGCCAGCAGCTCGCAGGGGGACCAAGAGACCCAGTACTTC. It translates as CASSSQGDQETQYF.